These 21 T cell receptor beta chains share one sample of origin, sequenced in a study of T cell responses to AZD1222 COVID-19 vaccine. Here immunoSEQ multiplex PCR was the method, and the copy in TCRdb shows in-frame clones only, minus some. The sample lists fewer than 130,000 clones, about 95% occurring once. The source material was peripheral blood, sampled 28 days after the second AZD1222 dose. The receptors originated from an adult who received the AZD1222 COVID-19 vaccine.

This clone was detected a few times. J is TRBJ1-3 and V is TRBV28; TRBD1 agrees at 9 bases. Germline values: CDR1 MDHEN, CDR2 SYDVKM. The CDR3 has 16 residues. Losses at the gene ends were 8 bases for V and 1 base for J; bases not matched to a gene: 9. CDR3 nucleotides: TGTGCCAGCTCCCCTCCACAGGGGGCTTCTGGAAACACCATATATTTT. Encoded protein: CASSPPQGASGNTIYF. Looking up the rest from reference TRBV28 and TRBJ1-3 gives the full variable domain: DVKVTQSSRYLVKRTGEKVFLECVQDMDHENMFWYRQDPGLGLRLIYFSYDVKMKEKGDIPEGYSVSREKKERFSLILESASTNQTSMYLCASSPPQGASGNTIYFGEGSWLTVV.

This clone has only one observation. The V and J genes are TRBV5-4 and TRBJ1-6; D call uncertain. The CDR3 totals 13 residues. Trimming removed 4 bases from V and 13 bases from J, with 15 bases in between. CDR1 and CDR2 (germline): SGHNT, YYREEE (reference sequence). CDR3 in DNA: TGTGCCAGCAGCCTCCTCGCAGGCCGGCCCCTCCACTTT. This translates into CASSLLAGRPLHF. The full variable domain, in which reference TRBV5-4 and TRBJ1-6 provide the parts outside the CDR3, is ETGVTQSPTHLIKTRGQQVTLRCSSQSGHNTVSWYQQALGQGPQFIFQYYREEENGRGNFPPRFSGLQFPNYSSELNVNALELDDSALYLCASSLLAGRPLHFGNGTRLTVT.

This chain links TRBV6-1 with TRBJ2-1, with 13 bases lining up with TRBD2. Germline V gene sequence: CDR1 MNHNS, CDR2 SASEGT. The V and J ends lost 1 base and 9 bases, in that order; junction bases with no gene match: 9. This CDR3 has 17 amino acids. CDR3: CASSEVTSGRVVAEQFF. CDR3 nucleotide sequence: TGTGCCAGCAGTGAAGTAACTAGCGGGAGGGTGGTGGCTGAGCAGTTCTTC.

The gene calls are TRBV2 and TRBJ1-5; 9 positions match TRBD1. This CDR3 has 14 amino acids. Germline CDR1 SNHLY, CDR2 FYNNEI. The junction had 3 bases not matched to a gene; V was cut back by 4 bases and J by 5 bases. The CDR3 nucleotides are TGTGCCAGCAGTGGGGACAGGGTGGATCAGCCCCAGCATTTT. Translated, it gives CASSGDRVDQPQHF.

CDR3 bases: TGTGCCAGCAGCCCCGGGAGGGTTGACGGCAATCAGCCCCAGCATTTT. It yields the protein CASSPGRVDGNQPQHF. This chain links TRBV5-5 with TRBJ1-5; the D is unclear. The germline V gene encodes CDR1 SGHKS and CDR2 YYEKEE (reference sequence). The CDR3 is 16 amino acids. The V end was cut by 4 bases, the J end by 2 bases, with 16 bases between.

In its sample, this clone was seen a few times. The chain couples TRBV7-9 to TRBJ2-3; 12 bases map to TRBD2. The germline CDR1 and CDR2 sequences are SEHNR and FQNEAQ (reference sequence). The CDR3 has 16 residues. V trimming: 7 bases; J trimming: 4 bases; junction bases outside the gene matches: 9. CDR3 in amino acids: CASTTGLAGNSDTQYF. CDR3 nucleotide sequence: TGTGCCAGCACCACCGGACTAGCGGGGAATTCAGATACGCAGTATTTT.

The chain employs TRBV6-1 and TRBJ1-2; D remains ambiguous. Germline V gene lookup returns CDR1 MNHNS and CDR2 SASEGT. V lost 2 bases, J lost 4 bases, and 17 bases lay in between. This CDR3 region has 16 residues. CDR3: CASSEPAWTELYGYTF. CDR3 DNA sequence: TGTGCCAGCAGTGAACCCGCATGGACGGAACTCTATGGCTACACCTTC.

In this sample, this clone turned up once. V is TRBV5-1 and J is TRBJ1-1, with D perhaps TRBD1 (6 bases). The CDR3 has 14 amino acids. Trimming stripped 7 bases from V and 7 bases from J, with 20 bases between. Germline V gene lookup returns CDR1 SGHRS and CDR2 YFSETQ. The CDR3 spells CASRLTGSNIEAFF. The CDR3 DNA sequence: TGCGCCAGCCGGCTTACAGGGTCTAATATTGAAGCTTTCTTT.

The V gene is TRBV6-5, the J gene TRBJ2-5, with unresolved D. Germline CDR1 is MNHEY and CDR2 is SVGAGI. V lost 8 bases, J lost 5 bases, and 18 bases lay in between. The CDR3 is 14 residues long. The CDR3 loop is CASFLYRPQETQYF. The CDR3 DNA reads TGTGCCAGCTTTCTATACCGACCCCAGGAGACCCAGTACTTC.

This chain's CDR3 is CASSPLEGVVDGYTF. In nucleotides, the CDR3 is TGTGCCAGCAGCCCGCTCGAGGGGGTCGTTGATGGCTACACCTTC. The chain is built from TRBV11-2 and TRBJ1-2; D possibly corresponds to TRBD1 (6 bases). Germline lookup yields CDR1 SGHAT and CDR2 FQNNGV. The germline V and J ends were trimmed by 5 bases and 6 bases, with 19 bases remaining between them. The CDR3 contains 15 residues.

This sequence joins TRBV7-2 and TRBJ2-1; 10 positions agree with TRBD2. The CDR3 runs 15 residues. Germline assignment: CDR1 SGHTA and CDR2 FQGNSA. With 4 bases clipped from V and 6 bases from J, the junction kept 6 bases outside the gene matches. The CDR3 here is CASSYLAGVGNEQFF. The DNA for the CDR3 is TGTGCCAGCAGCTACCTAGCGGGAGTAGGCAATGAGCAGTTCTTC.

This clone has only one observation. V and J are TRBV20-1 and TRBJ1-1; D gene ambiguous. This CDR3 has 13 amino acids. Germline V gene data show CDR1 as DFQATT and CDR2 as SNEGSKA (reference sequence). The V end lost 3 bases, the J end lost 4 bases, and 12 bases lay between the germline ends. The DNA of the CDR3 is TGCAGTGCTAGTCCAGAAATCAGCACTGAAGCTTTCTTT. Its translation is CSASPEISTEAFF.

The chain couples TRBV5-7 to TRBJ1-1, with D possibly TRBD1 on 5 matching bases. TRBV5-7 is known as an ORF, though its function is uncertain. V dropped 5 bases and J dropped 11 bases, with 13 bases sitting between them. The length of the CDR3 is 11 residues. CDR3 protein: CASRGRKRAFF. Written as DNA, the CDR3 is TGTGCCAGCAGGGGGCGTAAAAGGGCTTTCTTT.

This clone was found a few times. The V and J genes are TRBV27 and TRBJ1-2; D is unclear. CDR3 length equals 14 residues. Germline V lookup: CDR1 MNHEY, CDR2 SMNVEV (reference sequence). V dropped 0 bases and J dropped 4 bases, with 9 bases sitting between them. CDR3: CASSLSIALYGYTF. CDR3 bases: TGTGCCAGCAGTTTATCGATCGCTCTCTATGGCTACACCTTC.

This chain uses TRBV18 with TRBJ1-6; 11 positions agree with TRBD1. J lost 8 bases, V lost 5 bases, and 8 bases had no gene match. The V gene's germline CDR1 is KGHSH and CDR2 LQKENI. This CDR3 has 16 residues. This chain's CDR3 is CASSLGQGARDSPLHF. CDR3 coding DNA: TGTGCCAGCTCATTAGGACAGGGGGCTAGGGATTCACCCCTCCACTTT.

The V and J genes are TRBV5-5 and TRBJ1-4; D remains unclear. The V and J ends lost 1 base and 0 bases respectively, with 10 bases between them. This CDR3 is built from 16 residues. Germline CDR1 SGHKS, CDR2 YYEKEE (reference sequence). The CDR3 DNA reads as TGTGCCAGCAGCTTGTTGTCGGCAGCAACTAATGAAAAACTGTTTTTT. Translation: CASSLLSAATNEKLFF.

The chain is built from TRBV5-1 and TRBJ1-2, with 8 positions matching TRBD1. With V trimmed by 0 bases and J by 4 bases, 11 bases remained unmatched. Per the germline V gene, CDR1 is SGHRS and CDR2 is YFSETQ. The CDR3 sequence is 17 residues long. In DNA form, the CDR3 reads TGCGCCAGCAGCTTGGAAGGCCGGCAGGGGGCTCGCTATGGCTACACCTTC. Protein: CASSLEGRQGARYGYTF.

The chain employs TRBV2 and TRBJ1-1, with D unclear. Looked up from germline, CDR1 is SNHLY and CDR2 is FYNNEI. Trimming stripped 3 bases from V and 0 bases from J, with 11 bases between. This CDR3 contains 15 residues. In nucleotides, the CDR3 is TGTGCCAGCAGTGACCCCATCCTCATGAACACTGAAGCTTTCTTT. This codes for CASSDPILMNTEAFF.

This clone showed up just once. The gene calls are TRBV27 and TRBJ2-3; D is possibly TRBD1 or TRBD2 (5 bases each). V was pared by 1 base and J by 6 bases, with 5 bases between. The CDR3 extends over 12 amino acids. Per the germline V gene, CDR1 is MNHEY and CDR2 is SMNVEV (reference sequence). The CDR3 reads CASSLWGDTQYF. As DNA, the CDR3 is TGTGCCAGCAGTTTATGGGGGGATACGCAGTATTTT.

This sequence joins TRBV19 and TRBJ2-1; no firm D call. CDR3 length: 12 residues. V lost 7 bases and J lost 3, with 7 bases in between. Germline-derived CDR1 and CDR2 are LNHDA and SQIVND (reference sequence). CDR3 nucleotide sequence: TGTGCCAGTATAGGTAGCTACAATGAGCAGTTCTTC. This encodes CASIGSYNEQFF. Complete variable domain (other parts from reference TRBV19 and TRBJ2-1): DGGITQSPKYLFRKEGQNVTLSCEQNLNHDAMYWYRQDPGQGLRLIYYSQIVNDFQKGDIAEGYSVSREKKESFPLTVTSAQKNPTAFYLCASIGSYNEQFFGPGTRLTVL.

V gene TRBV6-2 or TRBV6-3 combines with J gene TRBJ1-1; D unresolved. The V gene's germline CDR1 is MNHEY and CDR2 SVGEGT. The CDR3 consists of 14 residues. V was trimmed by 6 bases and J by 4 bases, leaving 15 bases between them. The CDR3 protein is CASSPRSVGTEAFF. CDR3 DNA sequence: TGTGCCAGCAGCCCCCGATCAGTCGGCACTGAAGCTTTCTTT.